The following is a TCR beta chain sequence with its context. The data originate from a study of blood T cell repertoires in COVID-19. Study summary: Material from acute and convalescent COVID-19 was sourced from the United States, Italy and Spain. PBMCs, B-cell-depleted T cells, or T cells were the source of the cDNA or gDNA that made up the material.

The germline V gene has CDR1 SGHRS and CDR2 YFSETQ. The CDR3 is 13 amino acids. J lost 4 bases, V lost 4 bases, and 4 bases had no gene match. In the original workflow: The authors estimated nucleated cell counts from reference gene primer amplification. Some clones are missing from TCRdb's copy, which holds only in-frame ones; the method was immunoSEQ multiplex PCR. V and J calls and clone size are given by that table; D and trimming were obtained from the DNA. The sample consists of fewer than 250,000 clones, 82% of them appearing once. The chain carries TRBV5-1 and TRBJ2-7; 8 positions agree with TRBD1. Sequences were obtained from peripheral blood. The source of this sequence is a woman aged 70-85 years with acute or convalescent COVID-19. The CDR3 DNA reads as TGCGCCAGCAGCGGACAGGGTCGGTACGAGCAGTACTTC. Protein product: CASSGQGRYEQYF. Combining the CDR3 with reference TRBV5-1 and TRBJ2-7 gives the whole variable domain KAGVTQTPRYLIKTRGQQVTLSCSPISGHRSVSWYQQTPGQGLQFLFEYFSETQRNKGNFPGRFSGRQFSNSRSEMNVSTLELGDSALYLCASSGQGRYEQYFGPGTRLTVT.